These 8 T cell receptor beta chains came from one sample sequenced in a study of blood T cell repertoires in COVID-19. Sequencing used immunoSEQ multiplex PCR; TCRdb keeps in-frame clones, though not all of them. The profile shows about 260,000 clones, around 87% of them singletons. Sequencing input: peripheral blood. Source of these receptors: a middle-aged woman who had recovered from COVID-19.

The chain joins TRBV6-5 to TRBJ2-2; the D is unclear. V was trimmed by 5 bases and J by 1 base, leaving 8 bases between them. The CDR3 totals 14 residues. Germline assignment: CDR1 MNHEY and CDR2 SVGAGI. CDR3 in DNA: TGTGCCAGCAGTCCGCGGAGGAACACCGGGGAGCTGTTTTTT. Residues: CASSPRRNTGELFF.

This chain links TRBV21-1 with TRBJ2-3; the table gives TRBD2 as D, unverified against the DNA. TRBV21-1 is given as a pseudogene. The CDR3 has 20 amino acids. CDR3 coding DNA: TGTGCCAGCAGCCAAAACGGGGGACTAGCGGAGCAGTCTAGCACAGATACGCAGTATTTT. It yields the protein CASSQNGGLAEQSSTDTQYF.

This clone was seen more than once but under ten times. V usage is TRBV19 and J usage is TRBJ1-6; maybe TRBD1 (6 bases). V shed 10 bases and J shed 5 bases, with 18 bases lying between them. This CDR3 comprises 15 residues. Germline assignment: CDR1 LNHDA and CDR2 SQIVND (reference sequence). As DNA, the CDR3 is TGTGCCACAGACGGCACAGGGTTCAATAATTCACCCCTCCACTTT. It codes for CATDGTGFNNSPLHF. Based on the CDR3 plus reference TRBV19 and TRBJ1-6, the full variable domain is DGGITQSPKYLFRKEGQNVTLSCEQNLNHDAMYWYRQDPGQGLRLIYYSQIVNDFQKGDIAEGYSVSREKKESFPLTVTSAQKNPTAFYLCATDGTGFNNSPLHFGNGTRLTVT.

V gene TRBV24-1 combines with J gene TRBJ2-1; 13 nucleotides match TRBD2. The CDR3 totals 15 residues. Per the germline V gene, CDR1 is KGHDR and CDR2 is SFDVKD. V trimming: 7 bases; J trimming: 5 bases; junction bases outside the gene matches: 4. CDR3 sequence reads: CATRGTSGDHNEQFF. The DNA for the CDR3 is TGTGCCACCAGGGGGACTAGCGGGGACCACAATGAGCAGTTCTTC.

The DNA of the CDR3 is TGCGCCAGCAGCTTGGATGGGGGCAGGGAAGCAACTAATGAAAAACTGTTTTTT. It specifies CASSLDGGREATNEKLFF. This chain joins TRBV5-1 and TRBJ1-4, with a tentative D call TRBD1 (6 bases). The CDR3 extends over 18 amino acids. V was pared by 0 bases and J by 0 bases, with 15 bases between. Germline lookup yields CDR1 SGHRS and CDR2 YFSETQ.

V gene TRBV10-2 combines with J gene TRBJ2-7; the match to TRBD2 covers 10 bases. This CDR3 comprises 16 residues. Germline CDR1 reads WSHSY; CDR2 reads SAAADI. Trimming removed 4 bases from V and 2 bases from J; junction bases left unmatched: 8. CDR3 DNA sequence: TGCGCCAGCAGTGGCCTAGCGGGGGATATACCCTACGAGCAGTACTTC. Residues: CASSGLAGDIPYEQYF.

This clone is a singleton in its sample. This rearrangement joins TRBV19 to TRBJ1-5; 8 bases match TRBD1. CDR1 and CDR2 from the germline V gene are LNHDA and SQIVND (reference sequence). The junction had 2 bases not matched to a gene; V was cut back by 3 bases and J by 1 base. The CDR3 length is 15 residues. CDR3 sequence reads: CASSMAGGSNQPQHF. Written as DNA, the CDR3 is TGTGCCAGTAGTATGGCAGGGGGCAGCAATCAGCCCCAGCATTTT.

The V call is TRBV5-6, the J call TRBJ2-6, with a tentative D call TRBD1 (5 bases). There are 16 residues in the CDR3. Germline CDR1 is SGHDT and CDR2 is YYEEEE. Trimming pared 2 bases from V and 4 bases from J, leaving 13 bases between. The CDR3 loop is CASSFESGSGANVLTF. The CDR3 DNA reads TGTGCCAGCAGCTTCGAATCAGGGTCAGGGGCCAACGTCCTGACTTTC.